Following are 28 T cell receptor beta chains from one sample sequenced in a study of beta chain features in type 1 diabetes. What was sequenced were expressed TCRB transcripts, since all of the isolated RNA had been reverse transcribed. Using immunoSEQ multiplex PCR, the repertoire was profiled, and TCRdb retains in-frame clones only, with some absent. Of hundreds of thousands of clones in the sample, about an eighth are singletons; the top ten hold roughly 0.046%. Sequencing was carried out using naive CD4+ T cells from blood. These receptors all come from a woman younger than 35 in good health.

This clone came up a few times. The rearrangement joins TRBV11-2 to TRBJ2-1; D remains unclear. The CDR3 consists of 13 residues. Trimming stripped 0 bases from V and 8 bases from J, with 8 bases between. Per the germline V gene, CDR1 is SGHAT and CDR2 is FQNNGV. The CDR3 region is CASSLDWQDEQFF. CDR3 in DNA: TGTGCCAGCAGCTTAGATTGGCAAGATGAGCAGTTCTTC.

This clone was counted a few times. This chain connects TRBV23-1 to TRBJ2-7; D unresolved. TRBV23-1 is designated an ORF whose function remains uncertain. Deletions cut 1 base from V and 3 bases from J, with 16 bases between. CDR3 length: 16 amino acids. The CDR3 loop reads CASSQLGVWLIYEQYV. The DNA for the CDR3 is TGCGCCAGCAGTCAATTAGGCGTATGGCTCATCTACGAGCAGTACGTC.

The CDR3 DNA follows: TGTGCCAGCAGCTCCTTAGCGGGAGCCGGCTACAATGAGCAGTTCTTC. Protein sequence: CASSSLAGAGYNEQFF. The chain joins TRBV7-2 to TRBJ2-1; TRBD2 matches at 9 bases. CDR3 size: 16 residues. V trimming: 4 bases; J trimming: 3 bases; junction bases outside the gene matches: 7. Germline CDR1 is SGHTA and CDR2 is FQGNSA.

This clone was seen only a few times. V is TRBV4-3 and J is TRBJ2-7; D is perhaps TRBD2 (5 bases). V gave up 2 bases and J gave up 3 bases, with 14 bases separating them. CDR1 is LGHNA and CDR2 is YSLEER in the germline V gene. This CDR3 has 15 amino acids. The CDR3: CASSQKPGVNYEQYF. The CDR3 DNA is TGCGCCAGCAGCCAAAAACCCGGGGTCAACTACGAGCAGTACTTC.

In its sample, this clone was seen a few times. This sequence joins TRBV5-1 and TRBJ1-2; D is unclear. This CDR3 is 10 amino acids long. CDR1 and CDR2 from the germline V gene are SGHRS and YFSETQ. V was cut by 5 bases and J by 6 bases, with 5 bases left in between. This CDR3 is CASRGNGYTF. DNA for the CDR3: TGCGCCAGCAGGGGGAATGGCTACACCTTC.

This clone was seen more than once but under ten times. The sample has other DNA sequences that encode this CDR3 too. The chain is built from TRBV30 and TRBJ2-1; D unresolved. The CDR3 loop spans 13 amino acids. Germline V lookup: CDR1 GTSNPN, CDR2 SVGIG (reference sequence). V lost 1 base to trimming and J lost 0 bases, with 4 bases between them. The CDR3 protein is CAWSADSYNEQFF. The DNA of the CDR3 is TGTGCCTGGAGTGCCGACTCCTACAATGAGCAGTTCTTC.

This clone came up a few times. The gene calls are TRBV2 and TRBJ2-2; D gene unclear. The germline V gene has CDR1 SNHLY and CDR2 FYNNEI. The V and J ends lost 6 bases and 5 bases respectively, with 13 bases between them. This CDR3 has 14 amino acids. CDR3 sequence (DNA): TGTGCCAGCAGCCTTTTACTTGGGACCGGGGAGCTGTTTTTT. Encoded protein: CASSLLLGTGELFF.

CDR3: CASSQTGMNTDTQYF. The CDR3 DNA sequence: TGTGCCAGCAGTCAGACAGGGATGAATACAGATACGCAGTATTTT. The rearrangement links TRBV27 to TRBJ2-3, with 7 bases that match TRBD1. This CDR3 region has 15 residues. Germline-derived CDR1 and CDR2 are MNHEY and SMNVEV (reference sequence). The ends lost 5 bases at V and 3 bases at J; junction bases unmatched: 8.

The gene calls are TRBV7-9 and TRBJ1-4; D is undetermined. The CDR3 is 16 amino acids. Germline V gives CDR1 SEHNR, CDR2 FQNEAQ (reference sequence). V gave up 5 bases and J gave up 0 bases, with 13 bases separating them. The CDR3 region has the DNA TGTGCCAGCAGCCCCCGGGAAAGGGCAACTAATGAAAAACTGTTTTTT. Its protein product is CASSPRERATNEKLFF.

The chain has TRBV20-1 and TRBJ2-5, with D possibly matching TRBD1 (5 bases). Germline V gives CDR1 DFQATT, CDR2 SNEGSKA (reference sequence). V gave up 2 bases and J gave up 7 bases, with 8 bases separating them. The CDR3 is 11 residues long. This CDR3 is CSARRGGTQYF. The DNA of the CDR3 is TGCAGTGCTAGAAGGGGCGGGACCCAGTACTTC.

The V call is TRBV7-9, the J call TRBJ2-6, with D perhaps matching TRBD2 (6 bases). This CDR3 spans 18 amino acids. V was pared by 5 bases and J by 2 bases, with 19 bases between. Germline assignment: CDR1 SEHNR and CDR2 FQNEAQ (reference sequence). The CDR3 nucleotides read TGTGCCAGCAGCGCCCAGGGAGGACGCGCGGCTGGGGCCAACGTCCTGACTTTC. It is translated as CASSAQGGRAAGANVLTF.

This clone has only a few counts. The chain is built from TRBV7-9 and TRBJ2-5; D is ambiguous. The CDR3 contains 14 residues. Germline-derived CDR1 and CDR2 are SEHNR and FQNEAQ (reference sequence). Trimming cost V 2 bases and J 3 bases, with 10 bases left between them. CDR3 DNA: TGTGCCAGCAGCTTAAGGACGGACGAAGAGACCCAGTACTTC. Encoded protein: CASSLRTDEETQYF.

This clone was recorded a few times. The CDR3 DNA reads as TGTGCCAGCAGTTCGCAGGGGGGCTACGAGCAGTACTTC. Translation: CASSSQGGYEQYF. V is TRBV6-1 and J is TRBJ2-7; D is perhaps TRBD1 (7 bases). Germline V gene lookup returns CDR1 MNHNS and CDR2 SASEGT. CDR3 length: 13 amino acids. V lost 5 bases to trimming and J lost 3 bases, with 11 bases between them.

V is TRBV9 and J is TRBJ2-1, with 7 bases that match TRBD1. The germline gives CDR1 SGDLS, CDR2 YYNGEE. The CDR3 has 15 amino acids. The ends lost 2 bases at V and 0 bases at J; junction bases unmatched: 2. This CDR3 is CASSVGTDSYNEQFF. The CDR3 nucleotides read TGTGCCAGCAGCGTCGGGACAGACTCCTACAATGAGCAGTTCTTC.

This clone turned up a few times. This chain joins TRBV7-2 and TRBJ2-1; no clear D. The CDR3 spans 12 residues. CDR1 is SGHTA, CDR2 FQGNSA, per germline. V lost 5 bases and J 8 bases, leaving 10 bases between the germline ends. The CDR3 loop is CASSLDRYEQFF. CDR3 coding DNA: TGTGCCAGCAGCCTCGATAGGTATGAGCAGTTCTTC. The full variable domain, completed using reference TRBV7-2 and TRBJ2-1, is GAGVSQSPSNKVTEKGKDVELRCDPISGHTALYWYRQSLGQGLEFLIYFQGNSAPDKSGLPSDRFSAERTGGSVSTLTIQRTQQEDSAVYLCASSLDRYEQFFGPGTRLTVL.

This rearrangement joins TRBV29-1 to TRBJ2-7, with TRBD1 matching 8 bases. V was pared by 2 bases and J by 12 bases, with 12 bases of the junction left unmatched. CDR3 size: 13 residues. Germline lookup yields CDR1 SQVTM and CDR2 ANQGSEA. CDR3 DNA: TGCAGCGTTGAACCAACGGACAGGGATAAAGTGTACTTC. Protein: CSVEPTDRDKVYF.

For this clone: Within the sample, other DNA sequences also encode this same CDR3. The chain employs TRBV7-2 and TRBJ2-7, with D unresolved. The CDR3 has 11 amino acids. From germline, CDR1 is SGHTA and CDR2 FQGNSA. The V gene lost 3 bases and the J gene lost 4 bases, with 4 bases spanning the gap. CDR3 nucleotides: TGTGCCAGCAGCTTTTCTTACGAGCAGTACTTC. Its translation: CASSFSYEQYF.

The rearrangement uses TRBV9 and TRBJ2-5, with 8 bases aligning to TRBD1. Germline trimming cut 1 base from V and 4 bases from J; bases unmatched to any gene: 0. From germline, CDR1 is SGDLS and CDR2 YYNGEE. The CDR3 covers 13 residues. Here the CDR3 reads CASSVTGGETQYF. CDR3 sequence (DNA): TGTGCCAGCAGCGTAACAGGGGGAGAGACCCAGTACTTC.

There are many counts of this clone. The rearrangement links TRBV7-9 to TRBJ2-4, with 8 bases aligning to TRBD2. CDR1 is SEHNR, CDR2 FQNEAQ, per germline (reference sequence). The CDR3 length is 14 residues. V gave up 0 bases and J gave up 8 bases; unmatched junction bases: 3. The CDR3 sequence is CASSLASGSDIQYF. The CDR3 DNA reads TGTGCCAGCAGCTTAGCCAGCGGGAGTGACATTCAGTACTTC.

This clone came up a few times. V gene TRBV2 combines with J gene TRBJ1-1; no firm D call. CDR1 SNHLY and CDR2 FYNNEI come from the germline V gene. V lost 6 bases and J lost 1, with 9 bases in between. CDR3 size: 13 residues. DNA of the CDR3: TGTGCCAGCAGGGCGGATCAGAACACTGAAGCTTTCTTT. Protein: CASRADQNTEAFF.

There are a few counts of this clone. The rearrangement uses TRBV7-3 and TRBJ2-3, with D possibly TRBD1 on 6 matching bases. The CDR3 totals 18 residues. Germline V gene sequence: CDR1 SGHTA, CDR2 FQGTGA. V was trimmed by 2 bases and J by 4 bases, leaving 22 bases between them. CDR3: CASSLRIVGGLGADTQYF. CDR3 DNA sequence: TGTGCCAGCAGCTTACGGATCGTTGGGGGCCTCGGCGCAGATACGCAGTATTTT.

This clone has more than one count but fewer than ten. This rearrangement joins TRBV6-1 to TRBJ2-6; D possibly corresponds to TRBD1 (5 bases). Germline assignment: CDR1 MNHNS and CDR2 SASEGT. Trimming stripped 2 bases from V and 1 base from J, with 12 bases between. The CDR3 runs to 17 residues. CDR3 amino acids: CASSEPRALSGANVLTF. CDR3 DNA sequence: TGTGCCAGCAGTGAACCCAGGGCCCTTTCTGGGGCCAACGTCCTGACTTTC.

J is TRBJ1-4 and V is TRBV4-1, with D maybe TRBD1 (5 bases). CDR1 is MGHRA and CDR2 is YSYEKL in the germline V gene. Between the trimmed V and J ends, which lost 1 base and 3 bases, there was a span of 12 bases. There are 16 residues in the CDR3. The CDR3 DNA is TGCGCCAGCAGCCAAGTAAGGAGGGGAGCTAATGAAAAACTGTTTTTT. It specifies CASSQVRRGANEKLFF.

The DNA for the CDR3 is TGTGCCAGCAGCTTAGGAGGGATCGGTGAAAAACTGTTTTTT. This sequence encodes CASSLGGIGEKLFF. The chain couples TRBV7-9 to TRBJ1-4; D is unresolved. The V gene lost 1 base and the J gene lost 7 bases, with 10 bases spanning the gap. The length of the CDR3 is 14 residues. Germline V gene lookup returns CDR1 SEHNR and CDR2 FQNEAQ (reference sequence).

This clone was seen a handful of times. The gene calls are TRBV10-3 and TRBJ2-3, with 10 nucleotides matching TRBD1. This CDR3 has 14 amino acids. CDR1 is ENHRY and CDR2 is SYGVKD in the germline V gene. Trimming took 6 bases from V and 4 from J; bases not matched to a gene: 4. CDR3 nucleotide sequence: TGTGCCATCAGGTTGACAGGGGGCGCAGATACGCAGTATTTT. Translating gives CAIRLTGGADTQYF.

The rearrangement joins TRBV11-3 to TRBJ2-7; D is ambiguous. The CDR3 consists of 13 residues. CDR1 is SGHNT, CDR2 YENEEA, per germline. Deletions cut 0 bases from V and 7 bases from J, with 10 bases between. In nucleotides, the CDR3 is TGTGCCAGCAGCTTAGATCCGTGGAGTGAGCAGTACTTC. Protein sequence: CASSLDPWSEQYF.

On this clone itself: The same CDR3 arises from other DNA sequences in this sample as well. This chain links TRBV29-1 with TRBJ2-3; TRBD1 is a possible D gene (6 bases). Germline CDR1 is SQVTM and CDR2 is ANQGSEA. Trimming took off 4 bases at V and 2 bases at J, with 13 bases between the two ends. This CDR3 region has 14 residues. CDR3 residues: CSVGEGGHTDTQYF. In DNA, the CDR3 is TGCAGCGTTGGGGAAGGGGGTCACACAGATACGCAGTATTTT.

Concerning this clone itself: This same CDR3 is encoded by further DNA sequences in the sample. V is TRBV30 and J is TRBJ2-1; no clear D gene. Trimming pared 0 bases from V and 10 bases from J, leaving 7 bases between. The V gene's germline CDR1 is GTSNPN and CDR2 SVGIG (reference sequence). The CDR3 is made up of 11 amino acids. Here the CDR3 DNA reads TGTGCCTGGAGTGTACTTCGGGAGCAGTTCTTC. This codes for CAWSVLREQFF.